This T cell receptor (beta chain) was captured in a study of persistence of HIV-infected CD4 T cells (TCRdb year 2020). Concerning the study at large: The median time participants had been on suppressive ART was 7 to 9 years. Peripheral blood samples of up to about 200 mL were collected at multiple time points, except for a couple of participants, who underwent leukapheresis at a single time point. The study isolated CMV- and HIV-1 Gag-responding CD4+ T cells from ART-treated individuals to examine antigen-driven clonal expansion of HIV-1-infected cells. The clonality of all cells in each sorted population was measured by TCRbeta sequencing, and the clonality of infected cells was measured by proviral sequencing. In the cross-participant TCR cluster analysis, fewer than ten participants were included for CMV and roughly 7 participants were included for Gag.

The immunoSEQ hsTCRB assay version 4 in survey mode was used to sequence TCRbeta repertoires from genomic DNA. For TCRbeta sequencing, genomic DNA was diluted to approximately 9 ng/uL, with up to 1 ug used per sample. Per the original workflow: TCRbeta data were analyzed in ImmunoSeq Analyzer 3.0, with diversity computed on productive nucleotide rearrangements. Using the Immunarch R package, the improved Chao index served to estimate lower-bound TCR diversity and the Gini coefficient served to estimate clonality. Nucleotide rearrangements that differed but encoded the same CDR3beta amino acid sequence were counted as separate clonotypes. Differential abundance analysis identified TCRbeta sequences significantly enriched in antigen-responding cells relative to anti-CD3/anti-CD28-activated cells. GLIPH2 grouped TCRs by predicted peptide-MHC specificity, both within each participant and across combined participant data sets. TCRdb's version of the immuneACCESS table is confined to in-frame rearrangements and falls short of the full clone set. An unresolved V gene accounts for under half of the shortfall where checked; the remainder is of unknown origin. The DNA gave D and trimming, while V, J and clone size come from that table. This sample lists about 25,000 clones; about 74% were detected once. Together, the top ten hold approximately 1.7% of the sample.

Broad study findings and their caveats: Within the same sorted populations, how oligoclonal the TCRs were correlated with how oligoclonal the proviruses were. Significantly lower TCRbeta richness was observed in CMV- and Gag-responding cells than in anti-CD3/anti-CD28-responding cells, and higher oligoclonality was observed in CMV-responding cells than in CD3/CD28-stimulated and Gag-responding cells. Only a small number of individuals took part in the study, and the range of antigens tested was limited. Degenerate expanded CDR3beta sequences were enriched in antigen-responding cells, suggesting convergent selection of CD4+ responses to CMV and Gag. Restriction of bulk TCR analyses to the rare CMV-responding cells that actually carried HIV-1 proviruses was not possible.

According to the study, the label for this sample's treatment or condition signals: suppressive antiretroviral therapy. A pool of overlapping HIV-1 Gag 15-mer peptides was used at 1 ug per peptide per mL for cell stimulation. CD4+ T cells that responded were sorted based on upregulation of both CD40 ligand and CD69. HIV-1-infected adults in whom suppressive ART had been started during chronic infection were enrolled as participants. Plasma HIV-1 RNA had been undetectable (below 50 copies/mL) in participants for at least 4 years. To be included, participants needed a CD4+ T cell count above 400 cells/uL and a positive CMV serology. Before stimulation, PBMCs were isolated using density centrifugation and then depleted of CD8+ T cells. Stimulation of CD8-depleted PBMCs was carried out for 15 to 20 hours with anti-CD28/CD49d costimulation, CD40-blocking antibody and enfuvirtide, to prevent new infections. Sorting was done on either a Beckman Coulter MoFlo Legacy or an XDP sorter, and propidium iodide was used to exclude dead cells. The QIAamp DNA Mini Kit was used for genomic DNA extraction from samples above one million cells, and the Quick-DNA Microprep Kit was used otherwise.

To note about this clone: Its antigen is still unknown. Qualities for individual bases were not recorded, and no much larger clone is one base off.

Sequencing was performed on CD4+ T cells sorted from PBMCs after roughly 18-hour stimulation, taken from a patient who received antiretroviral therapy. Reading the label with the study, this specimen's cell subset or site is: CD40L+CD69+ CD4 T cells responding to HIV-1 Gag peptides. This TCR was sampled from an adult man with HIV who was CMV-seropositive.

Here is the DNA: TGTGCCAGCAGTTACTTCGGGGAACGGCAGTTCTTC. It translates to CASSYFGERQFF. The chain is made from TRBV6-5 and TRBJ2-1; matching of 5 bases hints at TRBD2 as the D gene. The CDR3 has 12 amino acids, counting the end cysteine and phenylalanine. Only CDR3 DNA remains: 36 bases, in frame from the first base. V gives up 1 base and J gives up 12 bases, and the segment between their germline ends measures 10 bases. The germline V gene gives CDR1 as MNHEY and CDR2 as SVGAGI.